This TCR beta chain stems from a study of shared clonotypes between healthy human individuals. Germline-derived CDR1 and CDR2 are LNHDA and SQIVND (reference sequence). The CDR3 spans 15 residues. The ends were cut back, 1 base at V and 8 bases at J, with 17 bases in the middle. General study points: When naive CD4 clonotypes were compared across a handful of donors, around 5% were shared.

Positively selected for CCR7, the CD45RO-negative cells used as naive CD8 cells excluded terminally differentiated effector memory CD45RA+ cells. As to this clone: The antigen remains undetermined.

Profiled with immunoSEQ multiplex PCR; TCRdb holds only in-frame clones, not every one. The sample holds more than 500,000 clones, about 95% seen once. This chain links TRBV19 with TRBJ1-2; unclear D gene. The sequencing sample was made of naive CD8+ T cells sorted from blood. This sequence was found in a woman aged 30 to 39 in good health. CDR3 loop: CASSIVLHLLDGYTF. The CDR3 DNA sequence: TGTGCCAGTAGTATAGTATTGCATCTTTTGGACGGCTACACCTTC.